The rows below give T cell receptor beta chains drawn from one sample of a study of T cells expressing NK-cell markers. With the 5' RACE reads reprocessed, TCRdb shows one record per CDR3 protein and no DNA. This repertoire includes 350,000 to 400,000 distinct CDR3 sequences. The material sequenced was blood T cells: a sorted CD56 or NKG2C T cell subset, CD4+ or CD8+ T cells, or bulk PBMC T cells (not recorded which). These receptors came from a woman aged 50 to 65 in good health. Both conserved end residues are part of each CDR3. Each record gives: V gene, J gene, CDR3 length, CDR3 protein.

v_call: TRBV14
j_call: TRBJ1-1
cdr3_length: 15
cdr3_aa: CASSQRTGWTAEAFF

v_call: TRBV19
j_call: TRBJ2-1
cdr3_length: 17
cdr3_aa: CASSPPRTERERNEQFF

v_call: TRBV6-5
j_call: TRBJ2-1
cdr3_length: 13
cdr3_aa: CASSPGQYNEQFF

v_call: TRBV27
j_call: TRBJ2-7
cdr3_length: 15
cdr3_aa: CASSLFQGARHEQYF

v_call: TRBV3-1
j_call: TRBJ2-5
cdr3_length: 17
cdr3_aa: CASSQGSAGVGGKTQYF

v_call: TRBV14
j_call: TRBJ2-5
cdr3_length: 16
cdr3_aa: CASSQLGVPNQETQYF

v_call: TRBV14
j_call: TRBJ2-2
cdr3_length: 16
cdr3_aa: CASSQGQGANTGELFF

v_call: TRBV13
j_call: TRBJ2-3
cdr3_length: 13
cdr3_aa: CASSSKGYRGEYF

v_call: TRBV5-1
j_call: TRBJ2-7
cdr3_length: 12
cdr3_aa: CASSRILGEQYF

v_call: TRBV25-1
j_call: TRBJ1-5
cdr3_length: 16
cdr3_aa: CASSDSSANSNQPQHF

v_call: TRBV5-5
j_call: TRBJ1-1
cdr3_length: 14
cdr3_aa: CASSLNQGSAEAFF

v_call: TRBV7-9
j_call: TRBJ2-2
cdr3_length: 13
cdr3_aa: CASSQQNTGELFF

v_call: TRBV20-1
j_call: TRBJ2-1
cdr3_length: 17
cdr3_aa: CSASPRTGGLYFDEQFF

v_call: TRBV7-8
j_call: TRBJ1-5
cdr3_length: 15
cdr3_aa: CASSLAGHSNQPQHF

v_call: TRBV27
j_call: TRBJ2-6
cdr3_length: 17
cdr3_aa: CASSRDGLSRGANVLTF

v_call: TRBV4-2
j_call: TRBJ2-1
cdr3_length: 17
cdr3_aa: CASSQDGTSGGYNEQFF

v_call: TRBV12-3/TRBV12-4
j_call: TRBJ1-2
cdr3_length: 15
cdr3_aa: CASSLYQGSNYGYTF

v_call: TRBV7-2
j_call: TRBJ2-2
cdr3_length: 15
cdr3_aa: CASSLDRGAVGELFF

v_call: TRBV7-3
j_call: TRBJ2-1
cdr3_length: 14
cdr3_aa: CASSLPGSRNEQFF

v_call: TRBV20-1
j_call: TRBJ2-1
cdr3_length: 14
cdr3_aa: CSASYRSSYNEQFF

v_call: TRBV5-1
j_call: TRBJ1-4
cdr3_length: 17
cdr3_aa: CASSLAPQGGGNEKLFF

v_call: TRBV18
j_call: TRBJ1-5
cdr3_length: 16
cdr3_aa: CASSPFTGSSNQPQHF

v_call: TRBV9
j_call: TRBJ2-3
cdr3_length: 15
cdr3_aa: CASSVSGTGTDTQYF

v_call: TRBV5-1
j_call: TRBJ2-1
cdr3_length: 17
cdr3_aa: CASSLRGLAGVSHEQFF

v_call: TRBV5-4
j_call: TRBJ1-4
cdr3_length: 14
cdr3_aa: CASRIAGGGEKLFF

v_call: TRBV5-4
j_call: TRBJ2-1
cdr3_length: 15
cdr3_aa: CASSTDRVTYNEQFF

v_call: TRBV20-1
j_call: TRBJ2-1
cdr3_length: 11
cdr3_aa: CSARGGVSTFF